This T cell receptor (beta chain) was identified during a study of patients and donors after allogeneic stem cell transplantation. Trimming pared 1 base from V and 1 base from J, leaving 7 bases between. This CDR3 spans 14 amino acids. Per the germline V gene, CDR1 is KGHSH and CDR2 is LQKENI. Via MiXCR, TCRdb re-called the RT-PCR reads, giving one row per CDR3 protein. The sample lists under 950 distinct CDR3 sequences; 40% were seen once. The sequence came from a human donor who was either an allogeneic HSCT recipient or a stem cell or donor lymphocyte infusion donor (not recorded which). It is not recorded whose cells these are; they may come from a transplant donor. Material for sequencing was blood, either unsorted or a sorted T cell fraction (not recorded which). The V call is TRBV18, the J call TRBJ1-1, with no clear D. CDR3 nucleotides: TGTGCCAGCTCACCACTAAACGAGAACACTGAAGCTTTCTTT. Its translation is CASSPLNENTEAFF.